This entry lists 15 T cell receptor beta chains sequenced from one sample in a study of prognosis after radiotherapy for stage I lung cancer listed by TCRdb under 2021. The sequencer was an Illumina HiSeq 3000. Two rounds of multiplex PCR were used to amplify the TCR beta CDR3 region from genomic DNA. The first PCR round used primers specific to each TRBV and TRBJ gene, and the primer sequences were filed in Chinese patent CN105087789A. TCRdb reprocessed the public reads (quality trimming at Q25 with fastp, clone calling with MiXCR) and kept in-frame beta chains. Rows with one shared CDR3 protein collapse into an entry with the most common genes and DNA. This sample lists some 38,000 distinct CDR3 sequences; less than 25% were detected once. The ten most abundant clones make up 20% to 25% of the sample. Sequenced material: PBMCs, taken before or after stereotactic body radiation therapy (not recorded which). All receptors come from a donor older than 45 with non-small cell lung cancer.

This clonotype showed up many times. The gene calls are TRBV4-1 and TRBJ2-3, with 12 bases matching TRBD2. Looked up from germline, CDR1 is MGHRA and CDR2 is YSYEKL. V lost 2 bases, J lost 3 bases, and 3 bases stayed unmatched. The CDR3 is made up of 16 amino acids. CDR3 protein: CASSQPSGGETDTQYF. The CDR3 nucleotides read TGCGCCAGCAGCCAACCTAGCGGGGGGGAGACAGATACGCAGTATTTT.

The genes are TRBV28 and TRBJ2-3, with D possibly matching TRBD2 (6 bases). V was clipped by 6 bases and J by 1 base, with 14 bases between them. Germline-derived CDR1 and CDR2 are MDHEN and SYDVKM. This CDR3 region has 15 residues. For the CDR3, the DNA is TGTGCCAGCAGCCCGGGACTTACCCGCACAGATACGCAGTATTTT. Its protein is CASSPGLTRTDTQYF.

Turning to this clonotype: A far larger clone is just one base off, so this is likely a read error. The J gene is TRBJ1-1, the V gene TRBV6-4; D is ambiguous. The CDR3 length is 15 residues. CDR1 is MRHNA, CDR2 SNTAGT, per germline. CDR3 coding DNA: TGTGCCAGCAGTTACTCGGTACGGGCTTACACTGAAGCTTTCTTT. Translation: CASSYSVRAYTEAFF.

The sample holds a few counts of this clonotype. V and J are TRBV13 and TRBJ1-1, with D unresolved. In germline, CDR1 is PRHDT, CDR2 FYEKMQ (reference sequence). The CDR3 has 18 amino acids. Trimming stripped 5 bases from V and 0 bases from J, with 22 bases between. The CDR3, as DNA: TGTGCCAGCAGCCTGACCAGATCCCCCATCTACTTGAACACTGAAGCTTTCTTT. Translating it yields CASSLTRSPIYLNTEAFF.

This clonotype was picked up many times. V usage is TRBV19 and J usage is TRBJ2-5; tentatively, D is TRBD2 (7 bases). Germline loops: CDR1 LNHDA, CDR2 SQIVND (reference sequence). V dropped 6 bases and J dropped 5 bases, with 19 bases sitting between them. This CDR3 is built from 15 residues. CDR3 coding DNA: TGTGCCAGTAGCCCTGGGGGGGGGCAGGTGGAGACCCAGTACTTC. This translates into CASSPGGGQVETQYF.

As for this clonotype: Mismatch with germline at one junction end may stem from a read error. The chain recombines TRBV5-1 with TRBJ1-6, with 7 bases lining up with TRBD1. The CDR3 totals 15 residues. Germline assignment: CDR1 SGHRS and CDR2 YFSETQ. The CDR3 nucleotides read TGCGCCAGCAGCCAAGGGGGCTCCTATAATACACCCCTCCACTTT. It yields the protein CASSQGGSYNTPLHF.

This clonotype has at least ten counts. The chain carries TRBV11-2 and TRBJ2-5; possibly TRBD2 for D (7 bases). The CDR3 covers 16 residues. Germline CDR1 is SGHAT and CDR2 is FQNNGV. Trimming took off 2 bases at V and 5 bases at J, with 18 bases between the two ends. The DNA for the CDR3 is TGTGCCAGCAGCTTAAAACCTGGGGGGGCCAGGGAGACCCAGTACTTC. Its translation: CASSLKPGGARETQYF.

This clonotype has ten or more counts. This CDR3 is CASSVEDKGPGNTIYF. Written as DNA, the CDR3 is TGTGCCAGCAGCGTCGAAGACAAGGGACCAGGAAACACCATATATTTT. V and J are TRBV9 and TRBJ1-3; D possibly corresponds to TRBD1 (5 bases). The germline gives CDR1 SGDLS, CDR2 YYNGEE. The CDR3 has 16 residues. Trimming took 2 bases from V and 4 from J, leaving 16 bases between them.

The chain carries TRBV9 and TRBJ2-6; D gene ambiguous. Germline CDR1 reads SGDLS; CDR2 reads YYNGEE. The V end lost 0 bases, the J end lost 4 bases, and 2 bases lay between the germline ends. The CDR3 spans 13 residues. CDR3 DNA: TGTGCCAGCAGCGTAGACGGGGCCAACGTCCTGACTTTC. Translation gives CASSVDGANVLTF.

This clonotype was found many times. CDR3 nucleotide sequence: TGCAGTGCGCCTAGAGGGACAGTCGAAAAACTGTTTTTT. It is translated as CSAPRGTVEKLFF. J is TRBJ1-4 and V is TRBV20-1, with TRBD1 identical over 7 bases. This CDR3 contains 13 residues. V shed 6 bases, J shed 8 bases, and the junction held 9 bases outside the gene matches. Germline V CDR1 and CDR2: DFQATT, SNEGSKA (reference sequence).

This clonotype has ten or more counts. The chain combines TRBV5-1 with TRBJ2-3; possible D gene TRBD1, 5 bases. CDR3 size: 13 residues. Trimming cost V 1 base and J 5 bases, with 8 bases left between them. In germline, CDR1 is SGHRS, CDR2 YFSETQ. The CDR3 bases are TGCGCCAGCAGCTTGTTGGGGCGAGATACGCAGTATTTT. This codes for CASSLLGRDTQYF.

This clonotype showed up many times. The chain links TRBV6-1 to TRBJ2-7; D unresolved. V was shortened by 10 bases and J by 3 bases, with 7 bases between the two germline ends. This CDR3 has 10 amino acids. Germline CDR1 and CDR2: MNHNS and SASEGT. The chain's CDR3 is CATNIYEQYF. As DNA, the CDR3 is TGTGCCACCAATATCTACGAGCAGTACTTC.

This clonotype has more than one count but fewer than ten. A read error may be the cause here, since a much bigger clone is one base away. The chain combines TRBV15 with TRBJ2-7; 7 positions agree with TRBD2. Germline-derived CDR1 and CDR2 are LNHNV and YYDKDF (reference sequence). This CDR3 region has 15 residues. The CDR3 DNA reads as TGTGCCACCAGCCATGGGGGGGGTCTCCTCTACGATCAGTACTTC. Residues: CATSHGGGLLYDQYF.

The chain joins TRBV19 to TRBJ2-7; D is undetermined. The CDR3 extends over 15 amino acids. Looked up from germline, CDR1 is LNHDA and CDR2 is SQIVND (reference sequence). V shed 5 bases and J shed 0 bases, with 14 bases lying between them. The CDR3 loop reads CASSPCDVDSYEQYF. The CDR3 DNA sequence: TGTGCCAGTAGTCCTTGTGATGTGGACTCCTACGAGCAGTACTTC.

This clonotype came up many times. The V gene is TRBV24-1, the J gene TRBJ2-7; D remains unclear. The CDR3 totals 11 residues. The V gene's germline CDR1 is KGHDR and CDR2 SFDVKD. V lost 2 bases to trimming and J lost 5 bases, with 3 bases between them. This CDR3 reads CATSDSHEQYF. The CDR3 bases are TGTGCCACCAGTGATTCCCACGAGCAGTACTTC.